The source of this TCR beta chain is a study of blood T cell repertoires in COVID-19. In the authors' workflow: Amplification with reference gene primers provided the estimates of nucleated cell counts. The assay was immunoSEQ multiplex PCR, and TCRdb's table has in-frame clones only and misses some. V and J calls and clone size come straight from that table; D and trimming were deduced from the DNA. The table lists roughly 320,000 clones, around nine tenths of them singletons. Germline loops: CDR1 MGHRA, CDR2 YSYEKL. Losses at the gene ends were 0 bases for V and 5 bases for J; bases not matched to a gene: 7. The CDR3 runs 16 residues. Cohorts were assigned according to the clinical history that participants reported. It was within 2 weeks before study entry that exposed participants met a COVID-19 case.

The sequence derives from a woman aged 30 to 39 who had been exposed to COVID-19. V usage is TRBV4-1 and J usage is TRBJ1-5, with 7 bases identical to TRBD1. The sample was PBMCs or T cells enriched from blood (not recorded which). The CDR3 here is CASSQERAGGHQPQHF. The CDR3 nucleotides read TGCGCCAGCAGCCAAGAGAGGGCAGGGGGGCATCAGCCCCAGCATTTT.